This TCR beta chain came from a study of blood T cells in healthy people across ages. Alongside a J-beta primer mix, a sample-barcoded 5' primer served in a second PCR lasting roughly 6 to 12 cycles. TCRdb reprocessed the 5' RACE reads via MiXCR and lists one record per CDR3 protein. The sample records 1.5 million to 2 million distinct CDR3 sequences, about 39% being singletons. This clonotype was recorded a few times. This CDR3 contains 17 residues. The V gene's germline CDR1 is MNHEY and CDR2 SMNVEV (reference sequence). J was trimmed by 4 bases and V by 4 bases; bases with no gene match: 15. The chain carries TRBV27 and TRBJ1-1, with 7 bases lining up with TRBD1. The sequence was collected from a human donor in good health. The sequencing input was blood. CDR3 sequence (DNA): TGTGCCAGCAGTTCGAATCCGGGACAGATAATAGTCACTGAAGCTTTCTTT. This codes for CASSSNPGQIIVTEAFF.